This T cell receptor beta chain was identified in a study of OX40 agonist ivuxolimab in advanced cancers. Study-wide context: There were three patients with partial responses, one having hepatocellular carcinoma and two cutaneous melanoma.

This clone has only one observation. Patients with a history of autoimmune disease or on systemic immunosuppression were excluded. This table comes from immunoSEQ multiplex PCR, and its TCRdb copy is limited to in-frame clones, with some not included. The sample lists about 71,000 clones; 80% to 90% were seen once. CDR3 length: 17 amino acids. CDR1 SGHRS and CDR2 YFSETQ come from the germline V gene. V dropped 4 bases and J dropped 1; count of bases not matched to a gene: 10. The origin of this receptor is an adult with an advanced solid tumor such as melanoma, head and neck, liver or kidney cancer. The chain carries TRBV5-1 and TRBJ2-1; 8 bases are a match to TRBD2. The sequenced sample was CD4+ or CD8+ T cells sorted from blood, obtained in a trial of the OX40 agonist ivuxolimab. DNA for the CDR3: TGCGCCAGCAGCCAGCGGGGCGCGGGAGGTTCCTACAATGAGCAGTTCTTC. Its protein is CASSQRGAGGSYNEQFF.